The entry below describes one TCR beta chain. Antigen unknown. The record originates from a study of cytomegalovirus exposure and HLA in healthy donors. Overall study context: Genotyping showed roughly 81% of roughly 400 donors falling in the Caucasian-associated ancestry cluster.

This CDR3 comprises 15 residues. Looked up from germline, CDR1 is SGHTS and CDR2 is YDEGEE. V lost 4 bases to trimming and J lost 0 bases; unmatched junction nucleotides: 4. General study points: In vitro testing confirmed a few CMV-associated chains as specific for CMV antigens. A later analysis associated about 18,000 TCR beta sequences with HLA alleles at a 0.05 false discovery rate.

In the PCR, 60 Vbeta and 13 Jbeta primers were used. The data were produced by immunoSEQ multiplex PCR, yet TCRdb's version contains in-frame clones alone and is incomplete. Of some 160,000 clones in the sample, about four fifths were seen once. This receptor was taken from a male donor in good health and CMV-seropositive. The sample taken for sequencing was PBMCs. The chain links TRBV5-8 to TRBJ1-3; the match to TRBD1 covers 7 bases. CDR3 protein: CASSPGQISGNTIYF. Written as DNA, the CDR3 is TGTGCCAGCAGCCCGGGACAGATCTCTGGAAACACCATATATTTT.